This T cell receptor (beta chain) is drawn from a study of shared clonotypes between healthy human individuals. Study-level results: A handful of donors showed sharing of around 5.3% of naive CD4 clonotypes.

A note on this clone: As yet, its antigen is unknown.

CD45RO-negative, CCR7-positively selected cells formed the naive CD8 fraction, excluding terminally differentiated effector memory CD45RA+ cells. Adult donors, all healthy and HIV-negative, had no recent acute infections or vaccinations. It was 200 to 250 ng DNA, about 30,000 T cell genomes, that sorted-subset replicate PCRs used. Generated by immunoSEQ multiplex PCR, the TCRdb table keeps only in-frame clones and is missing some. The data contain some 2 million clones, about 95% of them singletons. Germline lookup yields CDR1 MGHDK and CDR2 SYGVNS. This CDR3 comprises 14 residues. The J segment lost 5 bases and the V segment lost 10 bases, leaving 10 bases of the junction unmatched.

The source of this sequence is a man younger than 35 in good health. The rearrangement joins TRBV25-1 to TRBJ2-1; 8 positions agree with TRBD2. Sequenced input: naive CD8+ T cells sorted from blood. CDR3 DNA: TGTGCCACCAGCACGGGAGGGTGGGACAATGAGCAGTTCTTC. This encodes CATSTGGWDNEQFF.